This TCR beta chain was captured in a study of T cells in women clearing cervical HPV infection. Trimming shortened V by 8 bases and J by 3 bases, and 16 bases separated the two germline ends. This CDR3 spans 13 amino acids. Looked up from germline, CDR1 is GTSNPN and CDR2 is SVGIG (reference sequence). With regard to this clone: Read sequence stops 3 residues before the CDR3 end, and the germline J gene provides the missing end.

Genomic DNA, averaging approximately 1,200 ng per sample, yielded TCR beta CDR3 via immunoSEQ. Using immunoSEQ multiplex PCR, the repertoire was profiled, and TCRdb retains in-frame clones only, with some absent. Recorded for this sample: tens of thousands of clones. Sequencing input: blood buffy coat. The chain has TRBV30 and TRBJ1-2; possible D gene TRBD1, 5 bases. The TCR originated in a woman between 18 and 69 years old with a cervical HPV16 infection that either progressed to CIN3+ or cleared (not recorded which). CDR3 DNA, as far as it was read: TGTGCCAGCGAGCACAGGCCAGACTATGGC. Amino acids: CASEHRPDYG. Given in full, the CDR3 is CASEHRPDYGYTF.